This T cell receptor beta chain was documented in a study of shared clonotypes between healthy human individuals. The CDR3 loop spans 15 amino acids. Between the trimmed V and J ends, which lost 7 bases and 0 bases, there was a span of 13 bases. From germline, CDR1 is SNHLY and CDR2 FYNNEI. The donors were all Caucasian adults (living in Nashville, Tennessee). The protocol was immunoSEQ multiplex PCR, while the TCRdb copy is restricted to in-frame clones and leaves out a portion. The sample shows 2 million to 3 million clones, approximately 92% of them seen only once. The sequenced material came from naive CD4+ T cells sorted from blood. Subset reported: CD45RA+ positively selected. V is TRBV2 and J is TRBJ2-1, with D uncertain. This clonotype was sampled from a man between 18 and 35 years old in good health. The CDR3 loop is CASTPMVSSYNEQFF. CDR3 DNA sequence: TGTGCCAGCACGCCCATGGTGAGCTCCTACAATGAGCAGTTCTTC.